This T cell receptor (beta chain) was identified in a study of blood T cell repertoires in COVID-19. Study-level information: Samples taken during acute and convalescent COVID-19 were collected in the United States, Italy and Spain.

The CDR3 runs to 16 residues. Trimming cost V 5 bases and J 2 bases, with 16 bases left between them. Per germline, CDR1 SGHTA and CDR2 FQGNSA. Seattle patient enrollment occurred during active infection, with longitudinal follow-up thereafter. In the authors' workflow: Using reference gene primer amplification, nucleated cell counts were estimated. The table came from immunoSEQ multiplex PCR; TCRdb's copy has only in-frame clones and leaves some out. That table furnishes V, J and clone size, whereas the DNA furnished D and trimming. The sample records some 290,000 clones, 85% to 90% being singletons.

The sample comprised peripheral blood. This receptor was obtained from a woman aged 25 to 39 with COVID-19, enrolled during active disease. The rearrangement joins TRBV7-2 to TRBJ1-3, with a tentative D call TRBD1 (5 bases). CDR3 protein: CASSPNGGWAGNTIYF. Here the CDR3 DNA reads TGTGCCAGCAGCCCCAACGGGGGATGGGCTGGAAACACCATATATTTT.